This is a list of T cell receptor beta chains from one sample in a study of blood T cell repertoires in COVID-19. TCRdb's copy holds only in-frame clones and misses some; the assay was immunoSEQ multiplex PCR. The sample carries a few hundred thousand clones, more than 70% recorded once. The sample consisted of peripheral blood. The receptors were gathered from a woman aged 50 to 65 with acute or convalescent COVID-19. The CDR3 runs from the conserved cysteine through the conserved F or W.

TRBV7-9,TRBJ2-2,CASRETGLAGTGELFF
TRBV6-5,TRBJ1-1,CASSYGGLNTEAFF
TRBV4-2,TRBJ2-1,CASSPHGNSRDNEQFF
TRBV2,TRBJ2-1,CASKGLAGPREFF
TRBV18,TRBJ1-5,CASSLDNNQPQHF
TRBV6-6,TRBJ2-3,CASSYGLARDTQYF
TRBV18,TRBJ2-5,CASSPRQGVLSETQYF
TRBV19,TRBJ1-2,CASSIAGLAHGYTF
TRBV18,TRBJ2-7,CASSPGAGGSYEQYF
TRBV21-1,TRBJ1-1,CASSKKSGFGNNTEAFF
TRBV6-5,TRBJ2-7,CASSYSAGGPYEQYF
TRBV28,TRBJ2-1,CASNPGLYNEQFF
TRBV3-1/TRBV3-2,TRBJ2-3,CASSQDRGAQSTDTQYF
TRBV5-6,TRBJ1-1,CASSLGQEQAFF
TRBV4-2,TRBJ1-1,CASSARAENTEAFF
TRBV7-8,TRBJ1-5,CASSLSREDQPQHF
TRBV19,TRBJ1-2,CASYQGRDGYTF
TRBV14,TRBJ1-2,CASSQVRESGYTF
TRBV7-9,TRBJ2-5,CASSLTGTGVQTQYF
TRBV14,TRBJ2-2,CASSQVRGHRGPGELFF
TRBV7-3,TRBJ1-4,CASSSGHTEKLFF
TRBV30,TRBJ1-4,CAWSVGTGGWSEKLFF
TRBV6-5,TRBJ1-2,CASSFDRGGYTF
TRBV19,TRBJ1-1,CASNQGTGGTEAFF
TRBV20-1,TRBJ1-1,CSAQGTVEAFF
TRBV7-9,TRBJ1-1,CASSSGTGGPATEAFF
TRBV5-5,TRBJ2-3,CASTRQGYTDTQYF
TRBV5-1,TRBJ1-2,CASSLEGANYGYTF
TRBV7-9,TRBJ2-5,CASSHLRDSQETQYF
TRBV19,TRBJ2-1,CASSPTRTSGPYNEQFF
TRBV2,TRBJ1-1,CASGGERNTEAFF
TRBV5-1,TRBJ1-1,CASSLGRGAFF
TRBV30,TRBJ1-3,CAWSGQFFSGNTIYF
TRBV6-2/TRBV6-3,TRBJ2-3,CASSYPLSGLAADTQYF
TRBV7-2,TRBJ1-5,CASSPGPGQGNQPQHF
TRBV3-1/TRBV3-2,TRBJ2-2,CASSQAQGTGELFF
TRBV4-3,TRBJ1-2,CASSQVAGIEYGYTF
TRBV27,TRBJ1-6,CASSKGGSNSPLHF
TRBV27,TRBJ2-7,CASGFRDSYEQYF
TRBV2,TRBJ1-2,CASSRQGVLGYTF
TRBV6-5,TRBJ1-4,CASSTRGEKLFF
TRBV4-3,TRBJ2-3,CASSHIGGTQYF
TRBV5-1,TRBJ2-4,CASSLTPQGGGGDIQYF
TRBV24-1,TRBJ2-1,CATSSAGALNNNEQFF
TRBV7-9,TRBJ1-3,CASSSQGAAGNTIYF
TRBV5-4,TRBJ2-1,CASCLGAGGYNEQFF
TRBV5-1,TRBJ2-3,CASSLQGAGADTQYF
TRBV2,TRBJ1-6,CASSGQGEGNSPLHF
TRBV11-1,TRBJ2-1,CASSVRLAGADEQFF
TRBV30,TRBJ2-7,CAWSLAGGSYEQYF
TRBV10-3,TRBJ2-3,CAIRGLAVTDTQYF
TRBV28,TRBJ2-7,CASTILAGSSYEQYF
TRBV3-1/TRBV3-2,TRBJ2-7,CASSRIETSGTTYEQYF
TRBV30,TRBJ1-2,CAWSPLRRLEDGYTF
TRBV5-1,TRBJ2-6,CASSQTGTGVPGANVLTF